Described below is a single TCR beta chain sequence and its context. It has no known antigen specificity. No qualities accompany the bases; no much larger clone lies one base away. The sample originates from a study of blood T cell repertoires in COVID-19 (dated by TCRdb to the early 2020s). Concerning the study at large: The collaborator samples originated in the United States, Italy and Spain and spanned the acute and convalescent phases of COVID-19. The prospective study material was composed of cDNA or gDNA derived from T cells, B-cell-depleted T cells, or PBMCs. The dataset comprised deeply sampled blood TCRbeta repertoires from subjects exposed to, actively infected with, or recovered from COVID-19. The repertoires were released in a freely available public database intended as a resource for research on the immune response to SARS-CoV-2. Samples came from the ongoing ImmuneRACE study (first 160 participants) plus 1,254 subjects from 6 global collaborators. A de-identified subject ID, COVID-19 status, age in years and sex were almost always included in the sample metadata. Where available, HLA class I and class II types were taken from metadata supplied by the sample provider and were not determined by assay-based typing. Overall study results and their limits: Clinical and demographic metadata were provided uncurated, with the amount varying by source and participant.

One collaborating source in Seattle enrolled patients while the patients were actively infected and followed the patients over time throughout the course of disease. Collaborating institutions collected whole blood in K2EDTA tubes following their own protocols. For TCRbeta analysis, collaborator samples were shipped as frozen whole blood, as isolated PBMCs, or as DNA extracted from either sample type. The immunoSEQ Assay, a bias-controlled multiplex PCR, was used to amplify TCRbeta CDR3 regions from genomic DNA. In the authors' own workflow: Nucleated cell counts per sample were estimated from amplification of reference gene primers within the assay. Sequence reads were collapsed and filtered to measure the absolute abundance of every unique TCRbeta CDR3 rearrangement. For each sample, productive Simpson clonality was calculated as the square root of Simpson's diversity index over productive rearrangements. TCRdb obtained this table from immuneACCESS and retained in-frame rearrangements with V and J assigned. These tables miss some clones; where compared with another copy, unresolved V genes account for less than half of the shortfall, and the remainder is unexplained. The DNA was the basis for D and trimming; V, J and clone size are from that table. Here the sample has roughly 150,000 clones; about nine tenths occur a single time. Together, the top ten hold around 5.1% of the sample.

Material for sequencing was peripheral blood. The clonotype comes from a man aged 18 to 30 with COVID-19, enrolled during active disease.

The base sequence is TGCGCCAGCAGCCAATTCCGGGACAGGGCGCGGGGCTACACCTTC. It codes for CASSQFRDRARGYTF. The sequence joins TRBV4-1 to TRBJ1-2; 9 central bases correspond to TRBD1. The CDR3 goes from the cysteine to the phenylalanine over 15 residues. Solely the CDR3 DNA is kept, with 45 bases framed from the first base. For CDR1 and CDR2, the germline V gene lists MGHRA and YSYEKL. The junction shows trimming of 2 bases on V and 8 bases on J, and the gene matches do not reach 9 bases of it.